Listed here are 22 T cell receptor beta chains from one sample, sequenced in a study of T cell changes during pregnancy in multiple sclerosis. The table came from immunoSEQ multiplex PCR; TCRdb's copy has only in-frame clones and leaves some out. There are roughly 100,000 clones in the sample; 90% to 95% occur only once, and 1.5% to 2% lies in the top ten. Sequencing was performed on peripheral blood, taken after pregnancy. The receptors shown here come from a female donor in good health, enrolled as a control in a pregnancy study.

This clone has only one observation. The rearrangement joins TRBV29-1 to TRBJ1-6; TRBD1 agrees at 11 bases. The CDR3 consists of 13 residues. With 5 bases clipped from V and 7 bases from J, the junction kept 1 base outside the gene matches. The germline gives CDR1 SQVTM, CDR2 ANQGSEA. CDR3 amino acids: CSVRTGGNSPLHF. The CDR3 nucleotides are TGCAGCGTTAGGACAGGGGGCAATTCACCCCTCCACTTT. Variable domain in full (rest from reference TRBV29-1 and TRBJ1-6): SAVISQKPSRDICQRGTSLTIQCQVDSQVTMMFWYRQQPGQSLTLIATANQGSEATYESGFVIDKFPISRPNLTFSTLTVSNMSPEDSSIYLCSVRTGGNSPLHFGNGTRLTVT.

The chain combines TRBV28 with TRBJ2-1; 9 bases are shared with TRBD2. The CDR3 extends over 17 amino acids. V was clipped by 3 bases and J by 6 bases; unmatched bases: 12. CDR1 is MDHEN and CDR2 is SYDVKM in the germline V gene. The CDR3 bases are TGTGCCAGCAGTTTTCGGTTCGGCGCGGGGGGGGGCAATGAGCAGTTCTTC. The encoded protein is CASSFRFGAGGGNEQFF.

The chain carries TRBV7-2 and TRBJ2-7; possible D gene TRBD2, 5 bases. CDR1 and CDR2 from the germline V gene are SGHTA and FQGNSA. The CDR3 spans 14 residues. Trimming left V 1 base short and J 0 bases short, with 7 bases between. The CDR3 nucleotides read TGTGCCAGCAGCTTAGTTGGGAGCTCCTACGAGCAGTACTTC. Translating it yields CASSLVGSSYEQYF.

V gene TRBV20-1 combines with J gene TRBJ1-3; D might be TRBD1 (6 bases). There are 11 residues in the CDR3. Germline-derived CDR1 and CDR2 are DFQATT and SNEGSKA (reference sequence). The CDR3 loop reads CGGAVGNTIYF. CDR3 nucleotide sequence: TGCGGGGGGGCGGTCGGAAACACCATATATTTT.

The rearrangement joins TRBV7-9 to TRBJ2-7; TRBD2 might be the D (5 bases). Germline lookup yields CDR1 SEHNR and CDR2 FQNEAQ (reference sequence). V lost 2 bases, J lost 0 bases, and 11 bases lay in between. The CDR3 has 15 residues. This CDR3 is CASSLLRESSYEQYF. As DNA, the CDR3 is TGTGCCAGCAGCTTACTGAGGGAAAGCTCCTACGAGCAGTACTTC.

This rearrangement joins TRBV18 to TRBJ1-3, with unresolved D. Germline CDR1 reads KGHSH; CDR2 reads LQKENI. The CDR3 totals 15 residues. V lost 6 bases to trimming and J lost 0 bases, with 12 bases between them. CDR3 sequence (DNA): TGTGCCAGCTCTCAACTTTCTAGCTCTGGAAACACCATATATTTT. It codes for CASSQLSSSGNTIYF.

The chain joins TRBV7-9 to TRBJ1-6; D is uncertain. Trimming removed 5 bases at V and 7 bases at J, with 3 bases between. The length of the CDR3 is 11 residues. Germline V gene data show CDR1 as SEHNR and CDR2 as FQNEAQ (reference sequence). The DNA of the CDR3 is TGTGCCAGCAGCCAGAATTCACCCCTCCACTTT. Its translation is CASSQNSPLHF.

This chain connects TRBV5-1 to TRBJ1-5; D remains unclear. Trimming removed 2 bases at V and 4 bases at J, with 10 bases between. Germline V gene sequence: CDR1 SGHRS, CDR2 YFSETQ. CDR3 size: 14 residues. The CDR3 nucleotides read TGCGCCAGCAGCTTCGGCGGGCGGAATCAGCCCCAGCATTTT. It yields the protein CASSFGGRNQPQHF.

The chain uses TRBV27 and TRBJ1-1; 7 bases are a match to TRBD1. The CDR3 runs 15 residues. Germline V CDR1 and CDR2: MNHEY, SMNVEV (reference sequence). With 2 bases clipped from V and 2 bases from J, the junction kept 5 bases outside the gene matches. The CDR3 is CASSLEGQPNTEAFF. The CDR3 DNA reads TGTGCCAGCAGTTTAGAGGGACAGCCAAACACTGAAGCTTTCTTT.

This clone was counted between two and nine times. This chain joins TRBV14 and TRBJ1-1; 8 nucleotides match TRBD1. Per the germline V gene, CDR1 is SGHDN and CDR2 is FVKESK. With V trimmed by 4 bases and J by 10 bases, 8 bases remained unmatched. The CDR3 consists of 13 residues. CDR3 in amino acids: CASSPQPQGAAFF. The CDR3 nucleotides are TGTGCCAGCAGCCCACAGCCTCAGGGGGCAGCTTTCTTT.

This sequence joins TRBV9 and TRBJ2-5; 11 bases match TRBD2. The CDR3 has 14 residues. Per germline, CDR1 SGDLS and CDR2 YYNGEE. The ends lost 4 bases at V and 11 bases at J; junction bases unmatched: 10. DNA for the CDR3: TGTGCCAGCAGCCTAGCGGGGGGCCCAAGGGAGCAGTACTTC. Protein product: CASSLAGGPREQYF.

This chain connects TRBV28 to TRBJ1-5; 7 nucleotides agree with TRBD1. Germline assignment: CDR1 MDHEN and CDR2 SYDVKM. This CDR3 comprises 14 residues. J gave up 3 bases and V 5 bases, and 4 bases lay outside the gene matches. The CDR3 sequence is CASSTGQVNQPQHF. The CDR3 DNA follows: TGTGCCAGCAGTACAGGACAGGTCAATCAGCCCCAGCATTTT.

This chain connects TRBV2 to TRBJ1-2; no clear D gene. Germline values: CDR1 SNHLY, CDR2 FYNNEI. CDR3 length: 15 residues. The ends were cut back, 6 bases at V and 2 bases at J, with 16 bases in the middle. This CDR3 is CASRTRRSGNYGYTF. The CDR3 coding sequence is TGTGCCAGCAGAACACGTCGCTCGGGGAACTATGGCTACACCTTC.

This clone has a handful of counts. The chain is built from TRBV10-3 and TRBJ1-1, with D possibly TRBD1 on 6 matching bases. This CDR3 comprises 14 residues. Germline CDR1 reads ENHRY; CDR2 reads SYGVKD. The V end lost 0 bases, the J end lost 7 bases, and 12 bases lay between the germline ends. CDR3 coding DNA: TGTGCCATCAGTGAGTCTTCGGGACACCGTGAAGCTTTCTTT. The encoded protein is CAISESSGHREAFF.

Here the CDR3 reads CASRQGQETQYF. CDR3 in DNA: TGTGCCAGCAGGCAGGGACAAGAGACCCAGTACTTC. The chain couples TRBV5-5 to TRBJ2-5, with D perhaps TRBD1 (5 bases). Germline V gene sequence: CDR1 SGHKS, CDR2 YYEKEE (reference sequence). The ends were cut back, 5 bases at V and 2 bases at J, with 7 bases in the middle. This CDR3 is 12 amino acids long.

The genes are TRBV10-3 and TRBJ1-1, with no clear D. Trimming shortened V by 4 bases and J by 0 bases, and 9 bases separated the two germline ends. The CDR3 consists of 14 residues. Germline-derived CDR1 and CDR2 are ENHRY and SYGVKD. The CDR3 region is CAISVEGVNTEAFF. For the CDR3, the DNA is TGTGCCATCAGTGTGGAGGGAGTGAACACTGAAGCTTTCTTT.

The genes are TRBV19 and TRBJ1-1; no clear D gene. The CDR3 covers 14 residues. Trimming pared 5 bases from V and 2 bases from J, leaving 12 bases between. Per germline, CDR1 LNHDA and CDR2 SQIVND (reference sequence). The DNA for the CDR3 is TGTGCCAGTAGTGAGGCCAGCAGCAACACTGAAGCTTTCTTT. It codes for CASSEASSNTEAFF.

In nucleotides, the CDR3 is TGTGCCAGCAGCTTACCTCAGGGCTATGGCTACACCTTC. It specifies CASSLPQGYGYTF. The V call is TRBV11-1, the J call TRBJ1-2; D possibly corresponds to TRBD1 (5 bases). Trimming removed 2 bases from V and 4 bases from J, with 8 bases in between. The CDR3 loop spans 13 amino acids. Per germline, CDR1 SGHAT and CDR2 FQDESV (reference sequence).

The chain has TRBV4-3 and TRBJ2-1; 11 positions match TRBD2. Germline V CDR1 and CDR2: LGHNA, YSLEER. The ends lost 1 base at V and 5 bases at J; junction bases unmatched: 7. The CDR3 is made up of 17 amino acids. The CDR3 region has the DNA TGCGCCAGCAGCCAAGTTGGAAAGACTAGCGGGGACAATGAGCAGTTCTTC. It yields the protein CASSQVGKTSGDNEQFF.

The chain has TRBV25-1 and TRBJ1-2; D is possibly TRBD1 (5 bases). V was clipped by 8 bases and J by 4 bases, with 14 bases between them. The germline CDR1 and CDR2 sequences are MGHDK and SYGVNS. The CDR3 covers 13 residues. The CDR3 is CASSKGGVYGYTF. CDR3 coding DNA: TGTGCCAGCTCCAAGGGAGGGGTCTATGGCTACACCTTC.

The J gene is TRBJ2-2, the V gene TRBV11-1; no firm D call. Germline CDR1 reads SGHAT; CDR2 reads FQDESV (reference sequence). V was trimmed by 3 bases and J by 1 base, leaving 6 bases between them. CDR3 length: 14 amino acids. The CDR3 DNA sequence: TGTGCCAGCAGCTTTCTCCGGAACACCGGGGAGCTGTTTTTT. Translated, it gives CASSFLRNTGELFF.

The chain combines TRBV30 with TRBJ1-5; 7 nucleotides align to TRBD1. The junction had 5 bases not matched to a gene; V was cut back by 3 bases and J by 3 bases. Germline V lookup: CDR1 GTSNPN, CDR2 SVGIG (reference sequence). The CDR3 consists of 14 residues. Written as DNA, the CDR3 is TGTGCCTGGAGCAGGGACAGTCCCAATCAGCCCCAGCATTTT. Translating it yields CAWSRDSPNQPQHF.